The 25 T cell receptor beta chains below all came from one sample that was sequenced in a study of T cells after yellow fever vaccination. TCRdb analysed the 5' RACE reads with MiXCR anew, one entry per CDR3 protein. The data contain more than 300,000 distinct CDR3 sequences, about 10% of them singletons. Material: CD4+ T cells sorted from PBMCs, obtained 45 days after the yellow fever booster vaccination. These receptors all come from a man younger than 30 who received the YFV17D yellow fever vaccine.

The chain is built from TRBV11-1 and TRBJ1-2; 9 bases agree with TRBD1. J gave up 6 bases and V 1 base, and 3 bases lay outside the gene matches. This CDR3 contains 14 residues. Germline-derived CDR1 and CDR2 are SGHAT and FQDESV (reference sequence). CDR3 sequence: CASSLGTGDHGYTF. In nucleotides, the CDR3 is TGTGCCAGCAGCTTAGGGACAGGGGACCATGGCTACACCTTC. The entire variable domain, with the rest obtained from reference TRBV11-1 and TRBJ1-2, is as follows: EAEVAQSPRYKITEKSQAVAFWCDPISGHATLYWYRQILGQGPELLVQFQDESVVDDSQLPKDRFSAERLKGVDSTLKIQPAELGDSAMYLCASSLGTGDHGYTFGSGTRLTVV.

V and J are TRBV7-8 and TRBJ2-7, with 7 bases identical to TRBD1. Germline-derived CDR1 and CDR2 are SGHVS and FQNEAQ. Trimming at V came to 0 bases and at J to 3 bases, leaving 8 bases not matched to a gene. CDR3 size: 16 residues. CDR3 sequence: CASSLAIRTGDYEQYF. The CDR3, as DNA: TGTGCCAGCAGCTTAGCTATAAGGACAGGAGACTACGAGCAGTACTTC.

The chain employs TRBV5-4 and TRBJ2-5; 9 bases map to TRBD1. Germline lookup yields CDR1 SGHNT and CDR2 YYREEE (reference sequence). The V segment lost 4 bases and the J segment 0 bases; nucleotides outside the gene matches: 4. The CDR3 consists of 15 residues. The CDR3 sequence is CASSTGTGNQETQYF. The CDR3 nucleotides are TGTGCCAGCAGCACCGGGACAGGGAACCAAGAGACCCAGTACTTC.

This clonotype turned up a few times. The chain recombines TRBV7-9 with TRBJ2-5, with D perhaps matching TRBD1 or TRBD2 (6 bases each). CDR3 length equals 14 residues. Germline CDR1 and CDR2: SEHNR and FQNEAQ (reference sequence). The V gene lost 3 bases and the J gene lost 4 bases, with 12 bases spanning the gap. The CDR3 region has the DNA TGTGCCAGCAGCTTGTACGGGGGCGGAGAGACCCAGTACTTC. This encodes CASSLYGGGETQYF.

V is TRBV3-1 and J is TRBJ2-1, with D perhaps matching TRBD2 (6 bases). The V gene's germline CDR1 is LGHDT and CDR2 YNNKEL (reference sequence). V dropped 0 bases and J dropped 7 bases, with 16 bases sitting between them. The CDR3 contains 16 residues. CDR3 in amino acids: CASSQDGAGRGNEQFF. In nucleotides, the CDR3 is TGTGCCAGCAGCCAAGATGGGGCGGGCCGGGGGAATGAGCAGTTCTTC.

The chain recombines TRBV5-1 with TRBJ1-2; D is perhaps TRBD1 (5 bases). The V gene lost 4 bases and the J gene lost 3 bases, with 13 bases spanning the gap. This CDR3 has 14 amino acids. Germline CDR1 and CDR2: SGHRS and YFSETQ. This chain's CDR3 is CASSPAPGDYGYTF. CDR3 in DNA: TGCGCCAGCAGCCCAGCCCCGGGGGACTATGGCTACACCTTC.

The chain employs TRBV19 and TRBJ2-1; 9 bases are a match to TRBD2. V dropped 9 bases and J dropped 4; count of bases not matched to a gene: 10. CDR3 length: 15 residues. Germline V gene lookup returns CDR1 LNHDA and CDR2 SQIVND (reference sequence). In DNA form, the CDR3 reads TGTGCCAGCCAGACTGGGACTAGCACTTACAATGAGCAGTTCTTC. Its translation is CASQTGTSTYNEQFF.

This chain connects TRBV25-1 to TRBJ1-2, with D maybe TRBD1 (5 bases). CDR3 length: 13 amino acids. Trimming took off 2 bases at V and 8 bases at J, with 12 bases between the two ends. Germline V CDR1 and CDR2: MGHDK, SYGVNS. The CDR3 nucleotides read TGTGCCAGCAGTGAAGATGTCAGGGAGGGCTACACCTTC. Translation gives CASSEDVREGYTF.

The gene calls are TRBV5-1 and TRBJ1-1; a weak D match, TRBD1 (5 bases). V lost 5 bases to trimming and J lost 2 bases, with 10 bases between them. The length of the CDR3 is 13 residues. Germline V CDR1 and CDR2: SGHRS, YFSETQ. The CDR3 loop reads CASRTGTNTEAFF. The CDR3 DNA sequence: TGCGCCAGCAGGACGGGGACTAACACTGAAGCTTTCTTT.

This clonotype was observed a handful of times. This chain's CDR3 is CASSQERGAKNIQYF. Here the CDR3 DNA reads TGCGCCAGCAGCCAAGAGCGGGGGGCCAAAAACATTCAGTACTTC. This chain joins TRBV4-3 and TRBJ2-4, with 7 bases aligning to TRBD2. The CDR3 covers 15 residues. The germline CDR1 and CDR2 sequences are LGHNA and YSLEER. The V segment lost 0 bases and the J segment 1 base; nucleotides outside the gene matches: 0.

CDR3 amino acids: CASSPRDRGNEQYV. CDR3 coding DNA: TGTGCCAGCTCACCACGGGACAGGGGGAACGAGCAGTACGTC. The rearrangement uses TRBV18 and TRBJ2-7; TRBD1 matches 11 bases. The junction had 1 base not matched to a gene; V was cut back by 1 base and J by 5 bases. The CDR3 totals 14 residues. Germline V gene data show CDR1 as KGHSH and CDR2 as LQKENI.

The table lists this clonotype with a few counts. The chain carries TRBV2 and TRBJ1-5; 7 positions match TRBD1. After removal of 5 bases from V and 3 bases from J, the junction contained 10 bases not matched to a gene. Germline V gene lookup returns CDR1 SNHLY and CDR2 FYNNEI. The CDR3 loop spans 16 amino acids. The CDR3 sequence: CASSTRGSVANQPQHF. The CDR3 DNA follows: TGTGCCAGCAGTACCAGGGGGAGTGTGGCCAATCAGCCCCAGCATTTT.

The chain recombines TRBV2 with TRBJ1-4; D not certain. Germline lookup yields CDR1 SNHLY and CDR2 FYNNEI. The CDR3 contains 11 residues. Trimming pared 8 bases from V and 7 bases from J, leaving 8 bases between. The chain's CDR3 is CASRLSEKLFF. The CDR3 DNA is TGTGCCAGCCGCTTAAGTGAAAAACTGTTTTTT.

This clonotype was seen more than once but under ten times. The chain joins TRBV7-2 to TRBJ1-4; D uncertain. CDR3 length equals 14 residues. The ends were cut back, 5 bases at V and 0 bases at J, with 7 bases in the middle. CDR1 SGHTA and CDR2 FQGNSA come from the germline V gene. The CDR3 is CASSPSTTNEKLFF. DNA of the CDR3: TGTGCCAGCAGCCCCTCGACAACTAATGAAAAACTGTTTTTT.

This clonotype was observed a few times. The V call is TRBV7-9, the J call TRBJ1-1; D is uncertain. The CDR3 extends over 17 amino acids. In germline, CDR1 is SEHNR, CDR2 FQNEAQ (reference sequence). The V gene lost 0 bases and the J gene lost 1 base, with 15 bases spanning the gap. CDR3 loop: CASSLARGPVKNTEAFF. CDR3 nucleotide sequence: TGTGCCAGCAGCTTAGCGCGTGGGCCCGTAAAGAACACTGAAGCTTTCTTT.

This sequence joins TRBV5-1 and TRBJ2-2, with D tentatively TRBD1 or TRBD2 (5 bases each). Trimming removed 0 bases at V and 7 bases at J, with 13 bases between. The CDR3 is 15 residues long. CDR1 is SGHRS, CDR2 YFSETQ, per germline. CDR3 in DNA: TGCGCCAGCAGCTTGGCCGGGACCTCCCACGGGGAGCTGTTTTTT. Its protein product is CASSLAGTSHGELFF.

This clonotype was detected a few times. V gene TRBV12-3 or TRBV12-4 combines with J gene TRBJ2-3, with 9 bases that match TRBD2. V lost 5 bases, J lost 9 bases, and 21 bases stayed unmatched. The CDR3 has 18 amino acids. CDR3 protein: CASSAAVPAGGLRGTQYF. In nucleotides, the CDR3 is TGTGCCAGCAGTGCGGCGGTCCCAGCGGGGGGACTCAGAGGAACGCAGTATTTT.

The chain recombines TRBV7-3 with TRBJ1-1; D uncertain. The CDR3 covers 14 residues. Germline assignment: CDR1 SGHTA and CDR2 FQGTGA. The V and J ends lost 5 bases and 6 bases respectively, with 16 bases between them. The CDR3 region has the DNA TGTGCCAGCAGCCCCGGGTATTTGGGGTCTGAAGCTTTCTTT. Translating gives CASSPGYLGSEAFF.

The DNA for the CDR3 is TGTGCCAGCAGCGAAGCCACAATCGAAGAGACCCAGTACTTC. This translates into CASSEATIEETQYF. V usage is TRBV5-4 and J usage is TRBJ2-5, with D unresolved. The length of the CDR3 is 14 residues. CDR1 is SGHNT and CDR2 is YYREEE in the germline V gene (reference sequence). V shed 4 bases and J shed 3 bases, with 13 bases lying between them.

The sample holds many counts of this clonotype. The chain's CDR3 is CASSQEAVFPYEQYF. The CDR3 DNA follows: TGTGCCAGCAGCCAAGAAGCCGTCTTCCCCTACGAGCAGTACTTC. This chain uses TRBV4-2 with TRBJ2-7; D not resolved. CDR1 and CDR2 (germline): LGHNA, YNFKEQ. This CDR3 region has 15 residues. The ends were cut back, 0 bases at V and 2 bases at J, with 11 bases in the middle.

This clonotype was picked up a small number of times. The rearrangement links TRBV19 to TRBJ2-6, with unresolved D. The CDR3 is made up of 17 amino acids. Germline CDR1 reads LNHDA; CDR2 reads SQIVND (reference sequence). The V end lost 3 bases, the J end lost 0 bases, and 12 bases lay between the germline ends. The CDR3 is CASSMSMPPSGANVLTF. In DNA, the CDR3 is TGTGCCAGTAGTATGAGCATGCCGCCCTCTGGGGCCAACGTCCTGACTTTC.

CDR3 bases: TGTGCCAGCAGCGGTTACAGGTCGGGTACGCAGTATTTT. It encodes CASSGYRSGTQYF. V gene TRBV11-2 combines with J gene TRBJ2-3; tentatively, D is TRBD1 (5 bases). The CDR3 is made up of 13 amino acids. Germline CDR1 SGHAT, CDR2 FQNNGV. Trimming took off 5 bases at V and 8 bases at J, with 14 bases between the two ends. The full variable domain, rest sourced from reference TRBV11-2 and TRBJ2-3, is EAGVAQSPRYKIIEKRQSVAFWCNPISGHATLYWYQQILGQGPKLLIQFQNNGVVDDSQLPKDRFSAERLKGVDSTLKIQPAKLEDSAVYLCASSGYRSGTQYFGPGTRLTVL.

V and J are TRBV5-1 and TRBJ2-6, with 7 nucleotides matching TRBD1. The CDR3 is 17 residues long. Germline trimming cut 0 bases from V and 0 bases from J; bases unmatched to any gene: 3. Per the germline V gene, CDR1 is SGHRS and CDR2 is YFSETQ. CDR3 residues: CASSLGTGRSGANVLTF. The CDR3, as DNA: TGCGCCAGCAGCTTGGGGACAGGACGCTCTGGGGCCAACGTCCTGACTTTC.

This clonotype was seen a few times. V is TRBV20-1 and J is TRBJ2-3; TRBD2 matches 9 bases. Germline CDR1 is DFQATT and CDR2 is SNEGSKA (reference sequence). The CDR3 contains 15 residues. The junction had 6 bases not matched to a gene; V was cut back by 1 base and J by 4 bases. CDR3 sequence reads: CSARVQRGEADTQYF. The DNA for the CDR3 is TGCAGTGCTAGAGTCCAGCGGGGGGAAGCAGATACGCAGTATTTT.

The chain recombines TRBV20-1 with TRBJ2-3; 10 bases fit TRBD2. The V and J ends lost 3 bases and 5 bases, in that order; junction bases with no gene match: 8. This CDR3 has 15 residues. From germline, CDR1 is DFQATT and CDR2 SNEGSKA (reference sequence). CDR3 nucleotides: TGCAGTGCTAGTACTTTGGCTAGCGGGGGAGATACGCAGTATTTT. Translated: CSASTLASGGDTQYF.